The sequence of this T cell receptor (beta chain) was determined in a study of blood T cell repertoires in COVID-19 (dated by TCRdb to 2020 to 2022). Study-wide context: Samples from collaborators originated in the United States, Italy and Spain and spanned both the acute and convalescent phases of COVID-19. The prospective study material was composed of cDNA or gDNA derived from T cells, B-cell-depleted T cells, or PBMCs. Subjects who had been exposed to COVID-19, were actively infected with it, or had recovered from it provided the deeply sampled blood TCRbeta repertoires that made up the dataset. The repertoires were made available in a free public database intended to serve as a resource for research on the immune response to SARS-CoV-2. The samples were drawn from two sources: the first 160 participants of the ongoing ImmuneRACE study, and 1,000 to 1,500 subjects contributed by 6 global collaborators. Sample metadata almost always included a de-identified subject ID, COVID-19 status, age in years and sex. Where available, HLA class I and class II types were obtained from metadata supplied by the sample provider rather than from assay-based typing. What the authors observed across the whole study: The quantity of clinical and demographic metadata differed by source and by participant and was supplied without curation.

Per the germline V gene (reference sequence), LNHDA is the CDR1 and SQIVND is the CDR2. The CDR3 numbers 15 residues from cysteine through phenylalanine. Just the 45-base CDR3 DNA is kept, in frame starting at base 1. V was cut back by 4 bases and J by 3 bases, leaving a gap of 13 bases between them. Each collaborating institution followed its own protocols to collect whole blood in K2EDTA tubes. For TCRbeta analysis, collaborators shipped samples as frozen whole blood, isolated PBMCs, or DNA extracted from either of those sample types. TCRbeta CDR3 regions were amplified from genomic DNA using the immunoSEQ Assay, a bias-controlled multiplex PCR. In the authors' own workflow: Nucleated cell counts per sample were estimated from amplification of reference gene primers within the assay. To quantify the absolute abundance of each unique TCRbeta CDR3 rearrangement, sequence reads were collapsed and filtered. For each sample, productive Simpson clonality was calculated as the square root of Simpson's diversity index across productive rearrangements. TCRdb re-hosts the immuneACCESS table, in-frame sequences only. Its copies lack some clones; in the studies checked, an unresolved V gene accounts for under half of them, and the cause for the rest is not known. The V and J calls and clone size are taken from that table; D and trimming were inferred from the DNA. For this sample the table gives 300,000 or so clones, of which more than 70% were detected only once. 0.95% to 1.5% of the sample is in the top ten clones.

Note on this clone: Its target antigen remains unknown. Base quality data are lacking; no much larger clone is found one base away.

The rearranged segments are TRBV19 and TRBJ1-5; a tentative D match to TRBD1 spans 5 bases. The source material was peripheral blood. This sequence originates from a woman in her forties or fifties with acute or convalescent COVID-19. The CDR3 in this case is CASSRIRDVNQPQHF. The nucleotides read TGTGCCAGTAGTAGAATCAGGGATGTCAATCAGCCCCAGCATTTT.